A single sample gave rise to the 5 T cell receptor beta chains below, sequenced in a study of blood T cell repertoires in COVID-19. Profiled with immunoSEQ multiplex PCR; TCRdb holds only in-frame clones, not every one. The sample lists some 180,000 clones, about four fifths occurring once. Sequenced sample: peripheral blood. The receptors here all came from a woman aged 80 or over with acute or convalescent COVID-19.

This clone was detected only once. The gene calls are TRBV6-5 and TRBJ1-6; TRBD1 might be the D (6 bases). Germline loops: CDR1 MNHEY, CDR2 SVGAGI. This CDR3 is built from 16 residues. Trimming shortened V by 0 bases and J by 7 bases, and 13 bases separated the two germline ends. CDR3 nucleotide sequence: TGTGCCAGCAGTTACTCGAGGACAGCAAGGAATTCACCCCTCCACTTT. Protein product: CASSYSRTARNSPLHF.

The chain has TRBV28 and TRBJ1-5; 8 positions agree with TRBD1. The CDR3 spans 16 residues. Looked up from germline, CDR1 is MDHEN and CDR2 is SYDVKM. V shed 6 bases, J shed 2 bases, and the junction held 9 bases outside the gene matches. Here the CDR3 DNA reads TGTGCCAGCAGCACCCCAGGGGGCGCGGGCAATCAGCCCCAGCATTTT. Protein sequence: CASSTPGGAGNQPQHF.

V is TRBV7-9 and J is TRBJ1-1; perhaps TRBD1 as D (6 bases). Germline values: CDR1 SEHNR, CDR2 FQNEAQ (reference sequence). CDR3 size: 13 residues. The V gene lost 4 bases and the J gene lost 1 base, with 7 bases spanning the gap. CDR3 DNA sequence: TGTGCCAGCAGCTCCAGGGGGAACACTGAAGCTTTCTTT. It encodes CASSSRGNTEAFF. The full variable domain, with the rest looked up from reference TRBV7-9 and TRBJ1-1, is DTGVSQNPRHKITKRGQNVTFRCDPISEHNRLYWYRQTLGQGPEFLTYFQNEAQLEKSRLLSDRFSAERPKGSFSTLEIQRTEQGDSAMYLCASSSRGNTEAFFGQGTRLTVV.

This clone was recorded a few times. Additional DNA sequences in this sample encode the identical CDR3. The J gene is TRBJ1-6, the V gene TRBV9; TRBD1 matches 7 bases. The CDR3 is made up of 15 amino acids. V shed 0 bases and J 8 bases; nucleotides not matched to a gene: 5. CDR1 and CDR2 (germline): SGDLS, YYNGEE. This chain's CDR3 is CASSVGRQGDSPLHF. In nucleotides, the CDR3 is TGTGCCAGCAGCGTAGGAAGACAGGGCGATTCACCCCTCCACTTT.

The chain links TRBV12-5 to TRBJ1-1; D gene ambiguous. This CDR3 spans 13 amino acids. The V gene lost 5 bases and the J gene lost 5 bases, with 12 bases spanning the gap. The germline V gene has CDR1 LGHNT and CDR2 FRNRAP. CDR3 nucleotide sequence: TGTGCTAGTGGTGTGGGTGGGCAGACTGAAGCTTTCTTT. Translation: CASGVGGQTEAFF.